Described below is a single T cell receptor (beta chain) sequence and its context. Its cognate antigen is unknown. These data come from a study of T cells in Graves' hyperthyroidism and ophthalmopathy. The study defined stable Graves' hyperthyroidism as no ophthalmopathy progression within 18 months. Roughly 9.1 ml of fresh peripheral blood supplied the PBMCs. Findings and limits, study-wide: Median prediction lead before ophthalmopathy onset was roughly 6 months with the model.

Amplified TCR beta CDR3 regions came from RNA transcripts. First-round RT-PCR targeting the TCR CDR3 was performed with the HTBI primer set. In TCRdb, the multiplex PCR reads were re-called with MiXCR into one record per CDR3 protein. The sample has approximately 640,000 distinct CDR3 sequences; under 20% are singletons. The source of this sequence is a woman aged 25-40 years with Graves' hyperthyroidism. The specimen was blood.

Here the CDR3 DNA reads TGTGCCAGCAGCTTAGCAGGGGTCGGGGGCTACACCTTC. It is translated as CASSLAGVGGYTF. The rearrangement links TRBV11-2 to TRBJ1-2, with D maybe TRBD1 (6 bases). The CDR3 consists of 13 residues. V dropped 1 base and J dropped 8 bases, with 11 bases sitting between them. Germline V gene sequence: CDR1 SGHAT, CDR2 FQNNGV.